Reported below is one TCR beta chain. Time point given: baseline, week 1 (first vaccination visit). Treatment in this sample: pre-vaccination baseline after standard-of-care therapy. The data derive from a study of a mutant IDH1 vaccine in newly diagnosed glioma. The table came from immunoSEQ multiplex PCR; TCRdb's copy has only in-frame clones and leaves some out. The sample includes 30,000 to 35,000 clones, around four fifths seen only once; the top ten take roughly 10%. With 4 bases clipped from V and 6 bases from J, the junction kept 5 bases outside the gene matches. CDR1 and CDR2 from the germline V gene are SGHAT and FQNNGV. CDR3 size: 14 residues.

The V and J genes are TRBV11-2 and TRBJ2-1, with 8 bases that match TRBD2. The sample in question was peripheral blood mononuclear cells (PBMCs), obtained from a glioma patient treated with radiotherapy, temozolomide or both. This clonotype originated in a man aged 50 or older with glioma. Some clones in this sample may be carry-over from other donors' samples. CDR3 sequence reads: CASSYSGSSNEQFF. For the CDR3, the DNA is TGTGCCAGCAGCTACAGCGGGAGTAGCAATGAGCAGTTCTTC.